This T cell receptor (beta chain) is drawn from a study of T cells expressing NK-cell markers. Study summary: Repertoires of TCR beta were obtained from T cells sorted as CD3+CD56+NKG2C+, CD3+CD56+NKG2C- and CD3+CD56-NKG2C+. Notes on the study in general: CD8+ T cells in roughly six donors included dominant NKG2C+ clonotypes at roughly 1.0-8%.

CDR3 length equals 16 residues. Germline V gene sequence: CDR1 LNHNV, CDR2 YYDKDF (reference sequence). With regard to this clonotype: Its matching antigen is unknown.

TCRdb re-called the 5' RACE reads and catalogs CDR3 proteins one per entry, DNA excluded. The table for this sample gives 130,000 to 150,000 distinct CDR3 sequences. The V gene is TRBV15, the J gene TRBJ2-2; with no DNA, the TCRdb D assignment of TRBD2 cannot be verified. The sequence was collected from a man aged 18 to 29 in good health. The sequenced material came from blood T cells: a sorted CD56 or NKG2C T cell subset, CD4+ or CD8+ T cells, or bulk PBMC T cells (not recorded which). This chain's CDR3 is CATHQSGTDNTGELFF.